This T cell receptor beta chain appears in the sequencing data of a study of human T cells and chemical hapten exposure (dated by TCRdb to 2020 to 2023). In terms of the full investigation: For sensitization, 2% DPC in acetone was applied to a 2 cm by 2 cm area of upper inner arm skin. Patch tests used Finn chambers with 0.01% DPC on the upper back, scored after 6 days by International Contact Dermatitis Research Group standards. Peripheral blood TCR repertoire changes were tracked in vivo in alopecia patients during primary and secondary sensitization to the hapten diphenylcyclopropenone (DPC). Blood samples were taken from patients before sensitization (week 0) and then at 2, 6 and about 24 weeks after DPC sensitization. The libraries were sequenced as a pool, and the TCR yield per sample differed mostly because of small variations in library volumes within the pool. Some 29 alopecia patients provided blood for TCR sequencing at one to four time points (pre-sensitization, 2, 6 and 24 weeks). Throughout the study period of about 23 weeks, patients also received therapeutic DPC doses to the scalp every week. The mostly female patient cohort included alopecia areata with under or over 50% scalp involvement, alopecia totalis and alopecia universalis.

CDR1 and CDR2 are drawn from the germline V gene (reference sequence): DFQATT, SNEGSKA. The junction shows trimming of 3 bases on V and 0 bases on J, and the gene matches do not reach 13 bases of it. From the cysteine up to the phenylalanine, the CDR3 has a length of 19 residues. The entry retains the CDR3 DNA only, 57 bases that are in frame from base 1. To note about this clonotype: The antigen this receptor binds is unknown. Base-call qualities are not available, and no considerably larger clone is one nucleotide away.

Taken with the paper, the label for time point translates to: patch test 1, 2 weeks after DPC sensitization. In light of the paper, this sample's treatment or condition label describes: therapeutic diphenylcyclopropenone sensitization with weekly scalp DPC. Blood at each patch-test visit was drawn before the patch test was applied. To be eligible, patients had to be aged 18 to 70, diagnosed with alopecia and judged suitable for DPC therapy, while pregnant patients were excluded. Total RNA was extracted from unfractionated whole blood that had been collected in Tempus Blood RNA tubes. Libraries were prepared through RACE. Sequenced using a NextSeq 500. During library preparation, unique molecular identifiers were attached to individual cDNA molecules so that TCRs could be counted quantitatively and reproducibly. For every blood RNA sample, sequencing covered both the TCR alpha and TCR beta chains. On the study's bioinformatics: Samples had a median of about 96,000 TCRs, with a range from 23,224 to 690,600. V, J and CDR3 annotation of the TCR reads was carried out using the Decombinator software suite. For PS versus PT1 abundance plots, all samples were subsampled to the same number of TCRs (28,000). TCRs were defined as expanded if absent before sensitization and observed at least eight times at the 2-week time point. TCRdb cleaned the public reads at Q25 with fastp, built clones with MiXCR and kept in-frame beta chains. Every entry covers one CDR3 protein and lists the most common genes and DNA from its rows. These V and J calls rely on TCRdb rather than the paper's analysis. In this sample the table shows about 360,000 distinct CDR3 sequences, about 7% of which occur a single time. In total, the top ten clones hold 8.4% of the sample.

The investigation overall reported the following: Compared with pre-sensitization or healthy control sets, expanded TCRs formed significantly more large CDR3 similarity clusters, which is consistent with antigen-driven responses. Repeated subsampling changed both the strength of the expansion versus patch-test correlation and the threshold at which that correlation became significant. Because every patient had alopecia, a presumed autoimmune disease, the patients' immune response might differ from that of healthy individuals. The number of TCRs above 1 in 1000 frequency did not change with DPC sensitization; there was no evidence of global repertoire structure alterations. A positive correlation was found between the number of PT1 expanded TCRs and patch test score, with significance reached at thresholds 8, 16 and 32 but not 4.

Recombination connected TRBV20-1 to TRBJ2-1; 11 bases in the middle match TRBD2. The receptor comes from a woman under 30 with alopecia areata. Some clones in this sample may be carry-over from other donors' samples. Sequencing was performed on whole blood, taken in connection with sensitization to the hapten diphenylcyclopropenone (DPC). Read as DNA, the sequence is TGCAGTGCTAGGGGACTAGCGGTGATCCGCTCGAGCTCCTACAATGAGCAGTTCTTC. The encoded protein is CSARGLAVIRSSSYNEQFF.